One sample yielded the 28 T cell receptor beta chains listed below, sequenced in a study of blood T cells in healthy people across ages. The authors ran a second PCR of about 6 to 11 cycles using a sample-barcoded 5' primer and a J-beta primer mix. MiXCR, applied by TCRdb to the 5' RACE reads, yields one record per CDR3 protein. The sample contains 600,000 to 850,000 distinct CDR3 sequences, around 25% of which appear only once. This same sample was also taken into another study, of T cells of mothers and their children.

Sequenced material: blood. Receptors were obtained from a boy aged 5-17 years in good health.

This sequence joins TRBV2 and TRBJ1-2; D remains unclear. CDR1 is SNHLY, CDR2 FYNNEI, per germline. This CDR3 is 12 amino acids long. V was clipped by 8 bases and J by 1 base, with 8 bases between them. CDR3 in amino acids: CASYAGNYGYTF. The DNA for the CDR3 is TGTGCCAGCTACGCGGGTAACTATGGCTACACCTTC.

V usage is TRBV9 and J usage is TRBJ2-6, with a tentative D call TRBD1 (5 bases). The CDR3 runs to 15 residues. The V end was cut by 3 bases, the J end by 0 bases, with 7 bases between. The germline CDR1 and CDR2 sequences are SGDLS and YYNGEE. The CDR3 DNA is TGTGCCAGCAGCGCGCAGGGCTCTGGGGCCAACGTCCTGACTTTC. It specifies CASSAQGSGANVLTF.

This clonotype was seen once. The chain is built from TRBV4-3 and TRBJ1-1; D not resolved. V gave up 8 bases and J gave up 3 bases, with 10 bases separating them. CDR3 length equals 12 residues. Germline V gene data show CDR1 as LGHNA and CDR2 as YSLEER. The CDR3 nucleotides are TGCGCCAGCGGGCGGGGTGACACTGAAGCTTTCTTT. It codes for CASGRGDTEAFF.

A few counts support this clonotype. The CDR3 coding sequence is TGCAGCGTTGACCCGGGACTAGTTTTGGAGACCCAGTACTTC. It is translated as CSVDPGLVLETQYF. J is TRBJ2-5 and V is TRBV29-1; 8 bases are a match to TRBD2. Trimming cost V 3 bases and J 5 bases; bases outside gene matches: 8. Germline V gene data show CDR1 as SQVTM and CDR2 as ANQGSEA. CDR3 length: 14 amino acids.

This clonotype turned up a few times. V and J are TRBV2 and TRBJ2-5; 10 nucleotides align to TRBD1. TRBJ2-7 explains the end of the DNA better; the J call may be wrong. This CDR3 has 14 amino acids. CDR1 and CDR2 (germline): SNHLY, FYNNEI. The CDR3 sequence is CASRPRDRGYEQYF. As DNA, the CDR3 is TGTGCCAGCAGACCTCGGGACAGGGGTTACGAGCAGTACTTC.

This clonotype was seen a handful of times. The CDR3, as DNA: TGCAGCTCCCGGGCGAGCCCCTACAATGAGCAGTTCTTC. Translation: CSSRASPYNEQFF. V gene TRBV29-1 combines with J gene TRBJ2-1; D remains unclear. Germline V gene lookup returns CDR1 SQVTM and CDR2 ANQGSEA. V was trimmed by 8 bases and J by 2 bases, leaving 13 bases between them. The CDR3 extends over 13 amino acids.

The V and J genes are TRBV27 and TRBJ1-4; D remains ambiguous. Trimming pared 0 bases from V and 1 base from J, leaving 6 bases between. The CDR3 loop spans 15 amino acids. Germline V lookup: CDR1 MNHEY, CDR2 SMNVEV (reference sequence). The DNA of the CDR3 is TGTGCCAGCAGTTTATCGTGGCTAACTAATGAAAAACTGTTTTTT. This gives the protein CASSLSWLTNEKLFF.

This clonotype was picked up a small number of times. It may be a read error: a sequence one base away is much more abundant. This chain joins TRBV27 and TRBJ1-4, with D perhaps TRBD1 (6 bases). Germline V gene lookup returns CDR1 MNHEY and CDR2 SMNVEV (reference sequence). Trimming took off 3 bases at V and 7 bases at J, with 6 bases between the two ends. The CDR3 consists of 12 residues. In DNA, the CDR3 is TGTGCCAGCAGTTTCAGGGGTGAAAAACTGTTTTTT. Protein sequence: CASSFRGEKLFF.

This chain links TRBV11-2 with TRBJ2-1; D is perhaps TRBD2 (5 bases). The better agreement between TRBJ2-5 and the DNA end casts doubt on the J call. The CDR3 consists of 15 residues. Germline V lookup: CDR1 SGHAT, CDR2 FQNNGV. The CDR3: CASSLRYRGQETQYF. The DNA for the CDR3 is TGTGCCAGCAGCTTAAGGTACCGGGGTCAGGAGACCCAGTACTTC.

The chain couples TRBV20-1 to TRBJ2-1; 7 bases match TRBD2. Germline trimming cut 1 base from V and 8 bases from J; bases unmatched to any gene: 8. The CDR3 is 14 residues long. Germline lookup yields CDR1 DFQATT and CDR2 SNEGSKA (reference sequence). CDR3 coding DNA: TGCAGTGCTAGAGGGGCGGGAGATGTCGATGAGCAGTTCTTC. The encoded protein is CSARGAGDVDEQFF.

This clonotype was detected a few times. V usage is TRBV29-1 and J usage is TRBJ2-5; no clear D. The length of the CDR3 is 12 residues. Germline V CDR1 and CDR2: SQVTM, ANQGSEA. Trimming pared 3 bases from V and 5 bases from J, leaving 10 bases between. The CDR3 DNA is TGCAGCGTTGATCCGGGCGAGGAGACCCAGTACTTC. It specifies CSVDPGEETQYF.

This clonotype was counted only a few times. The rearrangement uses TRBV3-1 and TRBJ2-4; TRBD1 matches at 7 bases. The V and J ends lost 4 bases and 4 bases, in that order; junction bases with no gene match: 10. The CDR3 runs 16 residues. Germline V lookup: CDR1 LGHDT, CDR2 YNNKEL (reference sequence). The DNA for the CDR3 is TGTGCCAGCAGCCTCTTAAAGGGGGCGCGGAAAAACATTCAGTACTTC. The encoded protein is CASSLLKGARKNIQYF.

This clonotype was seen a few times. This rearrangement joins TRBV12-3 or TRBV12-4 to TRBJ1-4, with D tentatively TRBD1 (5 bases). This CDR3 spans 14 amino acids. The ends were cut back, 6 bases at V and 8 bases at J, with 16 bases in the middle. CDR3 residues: CASSSLGPQEKLFF. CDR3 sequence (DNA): TGTGCCAGCAGCTCTTTGGGACCCCAGGAAAAACTGTTTTTT.

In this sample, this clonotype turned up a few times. As DNA, the CDR3 is TGTGCCAGCCGGGGGGAGCTGGCCTACAATGAGCAGTTCTTC. Amino acids: CASRGELAYNEQFF. V and J are TRBV28 and TRBJ2-1; TRBD2 matches 7 bases. The CDR3 covers 14 residues. The V segment lost 8 bases and the J segment 2 bases; nucleotides outside the gene matches: 6. The germline gives CDR1 MDHEN, CDR2 SYDVKM.

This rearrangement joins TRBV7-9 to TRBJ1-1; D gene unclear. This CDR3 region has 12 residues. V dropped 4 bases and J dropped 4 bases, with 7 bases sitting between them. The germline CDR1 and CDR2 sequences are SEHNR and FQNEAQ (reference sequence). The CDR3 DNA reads TGTGCCAGCAGCTCCCCCCGCACTGAAGCTTTCTTT. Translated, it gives CASSSPRTEAFF.

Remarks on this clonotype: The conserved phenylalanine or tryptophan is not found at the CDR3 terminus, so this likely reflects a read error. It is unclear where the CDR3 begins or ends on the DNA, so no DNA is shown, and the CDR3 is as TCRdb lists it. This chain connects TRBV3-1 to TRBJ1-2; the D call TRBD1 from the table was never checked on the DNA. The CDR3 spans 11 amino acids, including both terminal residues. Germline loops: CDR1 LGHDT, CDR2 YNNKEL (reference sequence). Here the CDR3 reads CASSQTGREFL.

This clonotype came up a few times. CDR3 loop: CASSARDIEGNEQFF. DNA for the CDR3: TGTGCCAGCAGTGCCCGGGACATAGAGGGCAATGAGCAGTTCTTC. The chain is built from TRBV25-1 and TRBJ2-5; possible D gene TRBD1, 6 bases. The DNA matches TRBJ2-1 better at its end, which makes the J call doubtful. In germline, CDR1 is MGHDK, CDR2 SYGVNS. The CDR3 covers 15 residues.

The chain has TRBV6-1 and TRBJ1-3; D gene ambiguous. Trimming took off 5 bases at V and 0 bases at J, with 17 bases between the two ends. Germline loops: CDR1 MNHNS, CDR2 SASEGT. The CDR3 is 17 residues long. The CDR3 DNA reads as TGTGCCAGCAGTCTGTATCGCCAGGAAAGCTCTGGAAACACCATATATTTT. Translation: CASSLYRQESSGNTIYF.

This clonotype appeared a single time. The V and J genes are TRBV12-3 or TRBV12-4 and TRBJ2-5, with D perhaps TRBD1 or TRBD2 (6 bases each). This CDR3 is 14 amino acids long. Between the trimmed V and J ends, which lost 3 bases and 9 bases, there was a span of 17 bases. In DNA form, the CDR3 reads TGTGCCAGCAGTTTTAGGGGGGCAGGTGAGGCCCAGTACTTC. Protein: CASSFRGAGEAQYF.

CDR3 DNA sequence: TGCAGTGCTAGTCCGGCTAGCTCGGTCACCGGGGAGCTGTTTTTT. Its translation: CSASPASSVTGELFF. This rearrangement joins TRBV20-1 to TRBJ2-2, with D perhaps matching TRBD2 (5 bases). The CDR3 extends over 15 amino acids. Trimming pared 3 bases from V and 4 bases from J, leaving 15 bases between. Germline V CDR1 and CDR2: DFQATT, SNEGSKA (reference sequence).

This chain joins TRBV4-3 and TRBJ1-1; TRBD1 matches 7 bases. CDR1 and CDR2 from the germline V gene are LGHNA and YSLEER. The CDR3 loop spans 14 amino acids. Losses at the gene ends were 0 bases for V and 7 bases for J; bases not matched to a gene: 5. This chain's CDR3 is CASSQDRDSYEAFF. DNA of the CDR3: TGCGCCAGCAGCCAAGACCGGGACAGCTATGAAGCTTTCTTT.

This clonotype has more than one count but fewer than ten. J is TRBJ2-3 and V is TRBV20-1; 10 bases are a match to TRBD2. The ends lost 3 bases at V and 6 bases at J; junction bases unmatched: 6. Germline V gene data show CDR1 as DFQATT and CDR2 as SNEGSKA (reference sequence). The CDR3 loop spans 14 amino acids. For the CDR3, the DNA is TGCAGTGCTAGGGCTAGCGGGAGAGGTGATACGCAGTATTTT. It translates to CSARASGRGDTQYF.

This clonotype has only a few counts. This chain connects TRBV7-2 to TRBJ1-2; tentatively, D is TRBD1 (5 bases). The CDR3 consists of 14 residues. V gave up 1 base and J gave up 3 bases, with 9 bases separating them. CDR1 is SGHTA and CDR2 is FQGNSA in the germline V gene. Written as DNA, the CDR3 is TGTGCCAGCAGCTTAGGTCCAGGGTACTATGGCTACACCTTC. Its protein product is CASSLGPGYYGYTF. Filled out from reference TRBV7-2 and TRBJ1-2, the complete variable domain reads GAGVSQSPSNKVTEKGKDVELRCDPISGHTALYWYRQSLGQGLEFLIYFQGNSAPDKSGLPSDRFSAERTGGSVSTLTIQRTQQEDSAVYLCASSLGPGYYGYTFGSGTRLTVV.

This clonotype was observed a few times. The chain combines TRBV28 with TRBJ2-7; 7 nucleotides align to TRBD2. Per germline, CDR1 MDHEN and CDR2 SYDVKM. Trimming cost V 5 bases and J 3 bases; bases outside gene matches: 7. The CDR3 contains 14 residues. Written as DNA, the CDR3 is TGTGCCAGCAGTCACCGGGACTACCTCTACGAGCAGTACTTC. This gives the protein CASSHRDYLYEQYF.

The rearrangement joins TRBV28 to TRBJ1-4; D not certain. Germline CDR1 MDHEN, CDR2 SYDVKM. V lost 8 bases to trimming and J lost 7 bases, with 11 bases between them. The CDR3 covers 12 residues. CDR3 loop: CASHPGGEKLFF. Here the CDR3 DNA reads TGTGCCAGCCACCCAGGCGGTGAAAAACTGTTTTTT.

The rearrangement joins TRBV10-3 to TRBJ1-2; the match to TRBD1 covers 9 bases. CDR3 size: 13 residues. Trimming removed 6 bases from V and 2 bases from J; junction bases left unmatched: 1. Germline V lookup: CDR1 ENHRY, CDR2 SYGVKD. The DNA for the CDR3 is TGTGCCATCAGGGGGACAGGGAACTATGGCTACACCTTC. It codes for CAIRGTGNYGYTF.

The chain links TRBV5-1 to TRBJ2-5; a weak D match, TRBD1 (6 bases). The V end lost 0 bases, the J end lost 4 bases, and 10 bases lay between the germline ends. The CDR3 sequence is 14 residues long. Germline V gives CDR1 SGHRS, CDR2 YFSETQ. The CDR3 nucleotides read TGCGCCAGCAGCTTGGAGGACAGCCGAGAGACCCAGTACTTC. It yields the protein CASSLEDSRETQYF.

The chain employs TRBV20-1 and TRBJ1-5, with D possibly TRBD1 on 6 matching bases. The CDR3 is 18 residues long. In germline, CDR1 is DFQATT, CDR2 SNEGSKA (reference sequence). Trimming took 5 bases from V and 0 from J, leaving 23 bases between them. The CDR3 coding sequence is TGCAGTGCTCGAACCGTCGGGGGGGCGATTTATAGCAATCAGCCCCAGCATTTT. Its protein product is CSARTVGGAIYSNQPQHF.